The clone carrying this TCR beta chain was observed a single time. The data originate from a study of T cell responses to AZD1222 COVID-19 vaccine. The length of the CDR3 is 15 residues. Per germline, CDR1 SGHNT and CDR2 YYREEE (reference sequence). With V trimmed by 4 bases and J by 4 bases, 4 bases remained unmatched. Sequenced by immunoSEQ multiplex PCR; TCRdb stores in-frame clones only, minus some. This repertoire shows 120,000 to 150,000 clones, more than 75% found once; its top ten account for around 4.1%. The chain combines TRBV5-4 with TRBJ2-3; TRBD2 matches at 12 bases. The clonotype originates from an adult in good health. Sequences were derived from peripheral blood, sampled on day 0 of MenACWY control vaccination. In nucleotides, the CDR3 is TGTGCCAGCAGCCCTAGCGGGGGGGCCCCAGATACGCAGTATTTT. Its protein product is CASSPSGGAPDTQYF.